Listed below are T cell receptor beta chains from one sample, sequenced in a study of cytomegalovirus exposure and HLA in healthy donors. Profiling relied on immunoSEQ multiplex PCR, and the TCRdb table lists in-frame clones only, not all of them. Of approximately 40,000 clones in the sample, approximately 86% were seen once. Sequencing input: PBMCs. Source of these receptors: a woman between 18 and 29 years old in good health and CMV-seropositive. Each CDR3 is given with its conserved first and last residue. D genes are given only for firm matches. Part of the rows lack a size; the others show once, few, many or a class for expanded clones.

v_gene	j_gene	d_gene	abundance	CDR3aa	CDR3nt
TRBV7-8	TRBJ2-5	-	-	CASSQLGTEETQYF	TGTGCCAGCAGTCAGCTAGGGACTGAAGAGACCCAGTACTTC
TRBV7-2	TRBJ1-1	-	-	CASTPQGISEAFF	TGTGCCAGCACCCCCCAGGGGATCAGTGAAGCTTTCTTT
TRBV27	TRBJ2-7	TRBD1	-	CASSLWERDRAYF	TGTGCCAGCAGTTTATGGGAACGGGACAGGGCGTACTTC
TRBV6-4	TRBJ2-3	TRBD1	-	CASAQGAFDTQYF	TGTGCCAGCGCACAGGGGGCGTTTGATACGCAGTATTTT
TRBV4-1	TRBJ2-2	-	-	CASSQVVVRTTGELFF	TGCGCCAGCAGCCAAGTGGTGGTCAGAACCACCGGGGAGCTGTTTTTT
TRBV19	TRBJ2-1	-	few	CASSIPYNEQFF	TGTGCCAGTAGTATCCCTTACAATGAGCAGTTCTTC
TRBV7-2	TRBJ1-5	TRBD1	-	CASSPTGGNQPQHF	TGTGCCAGCAGCCCTACAGGGGGCAATCAGCCCCAGCATTTT
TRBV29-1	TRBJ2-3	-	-	CSVGLGAKSPPQYF	TGCAGCGTTGGCCTAGGAGCCAAGAGTCCCCCGCAGTATTTT
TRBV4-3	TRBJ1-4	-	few	CASSQDFRVATNEKLFF	TGCGCCAGCAGCCAAGATTTCAGGGTTGCAACTAATGAAAAACTGTTTTTT
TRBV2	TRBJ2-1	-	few	CASSPVAYNEQFF	TGTGCCAGCAGTCCAGTCGCCTACAATGAGCAGTTCTTC
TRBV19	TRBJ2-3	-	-	CASSPDRSSTDTQYF	TGTGCCAGTAGCCCCGACAGGTCTAGCACAGATACGCAGTATTTT
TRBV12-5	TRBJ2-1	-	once	CASGLTGLSNEQFF	TGTGCTAGTGGTTTGACAGGGCTTAGCAATGAGCAGTTCTTC
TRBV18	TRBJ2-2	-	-	CASSSAGTGTGELFF	TGTGCCAGCTCAAGCGCCGGGACTGGCACCGGGGAGCTGTTTTTT
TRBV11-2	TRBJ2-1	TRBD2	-	CASRHPGLAGNEQFF	TGTGCCAGCAGGCACCCGGGACTAGCGGGAAATGAGCAGTTCTTC
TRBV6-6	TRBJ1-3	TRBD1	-	CASRMTGDGNTIYF	TGTGCCAGCCGAATGACAGGGGATGGAAACACCATATATTTT
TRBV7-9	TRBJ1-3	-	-	CSSSLAQGSSGNTIYF	TGTTCCAGCAGCTTAGCGCAGGGGAGCTCTGGAAACACCATATATTTT
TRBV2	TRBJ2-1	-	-	CASSEATDKRQFF	TGTGCCAGCAGTGAAGCGACGGACAAGCGGCAGTTCTTC